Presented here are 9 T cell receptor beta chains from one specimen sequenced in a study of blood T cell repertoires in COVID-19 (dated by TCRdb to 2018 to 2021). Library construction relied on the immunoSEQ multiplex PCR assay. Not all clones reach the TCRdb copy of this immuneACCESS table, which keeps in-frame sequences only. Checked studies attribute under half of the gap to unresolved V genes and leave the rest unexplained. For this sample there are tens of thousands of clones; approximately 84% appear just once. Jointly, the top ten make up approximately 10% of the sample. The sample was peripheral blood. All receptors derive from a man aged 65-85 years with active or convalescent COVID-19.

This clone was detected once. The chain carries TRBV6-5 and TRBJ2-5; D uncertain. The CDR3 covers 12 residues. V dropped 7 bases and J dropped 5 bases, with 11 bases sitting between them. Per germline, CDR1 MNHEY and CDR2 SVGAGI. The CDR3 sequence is CASTPPLETQYF. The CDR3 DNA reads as TGTGCCAGCACCCCCCCTCTCGAGACCCAGTACTTC.

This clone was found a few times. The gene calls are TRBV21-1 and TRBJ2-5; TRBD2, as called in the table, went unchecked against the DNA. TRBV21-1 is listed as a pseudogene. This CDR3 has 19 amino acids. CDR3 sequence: CASSKAEGGREDHQETQYF. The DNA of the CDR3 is TGTGCCAGCAGCAAAGCCGAGGGGGGGCGGGAGGACCACCAAGAGACCCAGTACTTC.

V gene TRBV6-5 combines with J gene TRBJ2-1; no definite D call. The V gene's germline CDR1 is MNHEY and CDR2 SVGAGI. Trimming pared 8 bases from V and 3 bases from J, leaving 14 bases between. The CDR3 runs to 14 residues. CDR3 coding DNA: TGTGCCAGCCGCAAACGCGGAAGCTACAATGAGCAGTTCTTC. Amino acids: CASRKRGSYNEQFF.

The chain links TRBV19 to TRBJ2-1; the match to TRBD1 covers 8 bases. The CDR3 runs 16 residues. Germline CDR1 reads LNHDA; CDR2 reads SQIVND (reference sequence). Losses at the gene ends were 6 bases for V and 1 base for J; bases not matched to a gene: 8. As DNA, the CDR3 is TGTGCCAGTAGCATCCGCGGACAGGGTTCCTACAATGAGCAGTTCTTC. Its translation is CASSIRGQGSYNEQFF.

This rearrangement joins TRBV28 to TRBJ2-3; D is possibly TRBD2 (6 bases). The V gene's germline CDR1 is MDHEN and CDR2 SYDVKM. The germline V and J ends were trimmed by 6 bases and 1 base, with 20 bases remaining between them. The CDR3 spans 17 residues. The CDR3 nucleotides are TGTGCCAGCAGCACCTTACGGGACTCGATGCGCACAGATACGCAGTATTTT. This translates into CASSTLRDSMRTDTQYF. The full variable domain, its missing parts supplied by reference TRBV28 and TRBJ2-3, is DVKVTQSSRYLVKRTGEKVFLECVQDMDHENMFWYRQDPGLGLRLIYFSYDVKMKEKGDIPEGYSVSREKKERFSLILESASTNQTSMYLCASSTLRDSMRTDTQYFGPGTRLTVL.

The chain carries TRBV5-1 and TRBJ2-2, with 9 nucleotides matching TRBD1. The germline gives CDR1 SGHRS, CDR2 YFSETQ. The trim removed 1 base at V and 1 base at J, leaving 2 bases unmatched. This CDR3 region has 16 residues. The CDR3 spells CASSLLGQGNTGELFF. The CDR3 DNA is TGCGCCAGCAGCTTGTTGGGACAGGGGAACACCGGGGAGCTGTTTTTT.

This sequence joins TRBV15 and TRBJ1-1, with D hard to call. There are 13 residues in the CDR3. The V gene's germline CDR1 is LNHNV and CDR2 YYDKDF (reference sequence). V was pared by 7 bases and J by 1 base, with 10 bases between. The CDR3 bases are TGTGCCACCAAGGAGGGCTCGAACACTGAAGCTTTCTTT. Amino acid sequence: CATKEGSNTEAFF.

DNA of the CDR3: TGTGCCAGCAGTCGTGATCAGGGTTTCCCCCTCCACTTT. Translated: CASSRDQGFPLHF. This chain connects TRBV6-5 to TRBJ1-6; D perhaps matches TRBD1 (5 bases). The V end lost 5 bases, the J end lost 13 bases, and 15 bases lay between the germline ends. From germline, CDR1 is MNHEY and CDR2 SVGAGI. The CDR3 consists of 13 residues.

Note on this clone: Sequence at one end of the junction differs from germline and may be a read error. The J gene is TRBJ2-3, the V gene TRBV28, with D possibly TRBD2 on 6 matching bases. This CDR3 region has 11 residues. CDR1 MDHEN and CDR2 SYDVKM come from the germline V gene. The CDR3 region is CASRRLAETDF. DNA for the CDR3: TGTGCCAGCAGACGCTTAGCGGAGACGGATTTT. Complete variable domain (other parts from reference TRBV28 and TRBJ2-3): DVKVTQSSRYLVKRTGEKVFLECVQDMDHENMFWYRQDPGLGLRLIYFSYDVKMKEKGDIPEGYSVSREKKERFSLILESASTNQTSMYLCASRRLAETDFGPGTRLTVL.